These 12 T cell receptor beta chains came from one sample sequenced in a study of blood T cell repertoires in COVID-19. Data came from immunoSEQ multiplex PCR; TCRdb stores just in-frame clones and leaves some out. Here the sample spans over 35,000 clones, approximately 78% being singletons. The sample taken for sequencing was peripheral blood. These receptors all come from a man in his fifties or sixties with acute or convalescent COVID-19.

The V gene is TRBV6-1, the J gene TRBJ2-7, with unresolved D. The CDR3 is 15 residues long. From germline, CDR1 is MNHNS and CDR2 SASEGT. V gave up 1 base and J gave up 0 bases, with 10 bases separating them. CDR3 in DNA: TGTGCCAGCAGTGAAGTTGGGCGTTTCTCCTACGAGCAGTACTTC. As protein: CASSEVGRFSYEQYF.

The chain is built from TRBV5-1 and TRBJ2-1, with 15 nucleotides matching TRBD2. V trimming: 0 bases; J trimming: 9 bases; junction bases outside the gene matches: 28. From germline, CDR1 is SGHRS and CDR2 YFSETQ. The CDR3 covers 24 residues. The DNA of the CDR3 is TGCGCCAGCAGCTTGGCTTCTTTGTTCACGGACAGGGCCGGACTAGCGGGAGGGCACGGTGAGCAGTTCTTC. Translating it yields CASSLASLFTDRAGLAGGHGEQFF.

The J gene is TRBJ2-3, the V gene TRBV29-1; TRBD1 is a possible D gene (6 bases). The germline gives CDR1 SQVTM, CDR2 ANQGSEA. Trimming took off 4 bases at V and 4 bases at J, with 9 bases between the two ends. The CDR3 is 12 residues long. CDR3 amino acids: CSVGRQADTQYF. CDR3 coding DNA: TGCAGCGTTGGGAGACAGGCAGATACGCAGTATTTT.

V and J are TRBV28 and TRBJ1-6; weak D call: TRBD1 (6 bases). This CDR3 contains 13 residues. V was trimmed by 7 bases and J by 8 bases, leaving 12 bases between them. CDR1 and CDR2 from the germline V gene are MDHEN and SYDVKM. CDR3 amino acids: CASTPDSHSPLHF. CDR3 nucleotides: TGTGCCAGCACCCCGGACAGTCATTCACCCCTCCACTTT.

The chain combines TRBV27 with TRBJ1-6, with a tentative D call TRBD1 (5 bases). V was clipped by 4 bases and J by 4 bases, with 14 bases between them. Per germline, CDR1 MNHEY and CDR2 SMNVEV (reference sequence). The CDR3 length is 16 residues. CDR3 nucleotide sequence: TGTGCCAGCAGTTATGCAGGGATTTCTTATAATTCACCCCTCCACTTT. As protein: CASSYAGISYNSPLHF.

The genes are TRBV28 and TRBJ2-7; possibly TRBD2 for D (6 bases). Trimming cost V 10 bases and J 4 bases, with 11 bases left between them. The CDR3 has 11 residues. Germline V gene lookup returns CDR1 MDHEN and CDR2 SYDVKM. The chain's CDR3 is CATGTQYEQYF. Written as DNA, the CDR3 is TGTGCCACCGGGACTCAATACGAGCAGTACTTC. Full variable domain (rest looked up from reference TRBV28 and TRBJ2-7): DVKVTQSSRYLVKRTGEKVFLECVQDMDHENMFWYRQDPGLGLRLIYFSYDVKMKEKGDIPEGYSVSREKKERFSLILESASTNQTSMYLCATGTQYEQYFGPGTRLTVT.

Only a few counts were recorded for this clone. V gene TRBV3-1 (or the pseudogene TRBV3-2) combines with J gene TRBJ2-5; tentative D call: TRBD1 (6 bases). In germline, CDR1 is LGHDT, CDR2 YNNKEL (reference sequence). The CDR3 is made up of 12 amino acids. V was shortened by 3 bases and J by 10 bases, with 12 bases between the two germline ends. The CDR3 protein is CASSHGNRDQYF. The CDR3, as DNA: TGTGCCAGCAGCCATGGAAACAGGGACCAGTACTTC.

This chain joins TRBV18 and TRBJ2-1; 10 positions match TRBD2. J was trimmed by 8 bases and V by 2 bases; bases with no gene match: 3. The CDR3 consists of 14 residues. Per the germline V gene, CDR1 is KGHSH and CDR2 is LQKENI. CDR3 nucleotide sequence: TGTGCCAGCTCACCAGGCGGACTAGCGGATGAGCAGTTCTTC. Its protein product is CASSPGGLADEQFF.

The gene calls are TRBV6-5 and TRBJ2-5; D is possibly TRBD1 (6 bases). Germline lookup yields CDR1 MNHEY and CDR2 SVGAGI. There are 15 residues in the CDR3. The germline V and J ends were trimmed by 6 bases and 2 bases, with 16 bases remaining between them. In nucleotides, the CDR3 is TGTGCCAGCAGCCACATGGCGGACAGACAAGAGACCCAGTACTTC. Translation: CASSHMADRQETQYF.

The chain carries TRBV6-6 and TRBJ1-3; 9 bases agree with TRBD1. V trimming: 2 bases; J trimming: 2 bases; junction bases outside the gene matches: 4. This CDR3 is built from 16 residues. CDR1 and CDR2 (germline): MNHNY, SVGAGI (reference sequence). The DNA of the CDR3 is TGTGCCAGCAGTTACCCGGGACAGGGCGCTGGAAACACCATATATTTT. Translated, it gives CASSYPGQGAGNTIYF.

The chain employs TRBV12-3 or TRBV12-4 and TRBJ2-5; 7 bases are a match to TRBD2. This CDR3 region has 13 residues. V was pared by 1 base and J by 5 bases, with 1 base of the junction left unmatched. The CDR3: CASSLGEGETQYF. In nucleotides, the CDR3 is TGTGCCAGCAGTTTAGGGGAGGGGGAGACCCAGTACTTC.

The chain joins TRBV5-6 to TRBJ2-3, with TRBD2 matching 14 bases. Germline trimming cut 0 bases from V and 3 bases from J; bases unmatched to any gene: 6. The CDR3 totals 18 residues. From germline, CDR1 is SGHDT and CDR2 YYEEEE. The DNA of the CDR3 is TGTGCCAGCAGCTTGGGGCGGACTAGCGGGAGGACGACAGATACGCAGTATTTT. It encodes CASSLGRTSGRTTDTQYF.